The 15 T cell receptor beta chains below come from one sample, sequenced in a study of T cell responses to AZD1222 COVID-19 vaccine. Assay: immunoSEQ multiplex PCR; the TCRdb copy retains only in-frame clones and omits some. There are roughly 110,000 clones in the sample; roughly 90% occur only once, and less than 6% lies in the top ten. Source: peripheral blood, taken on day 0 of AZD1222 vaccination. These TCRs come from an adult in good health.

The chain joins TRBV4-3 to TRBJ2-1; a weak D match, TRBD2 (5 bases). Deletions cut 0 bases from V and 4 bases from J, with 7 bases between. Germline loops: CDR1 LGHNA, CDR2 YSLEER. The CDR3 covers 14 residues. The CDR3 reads CASSQDRGYNEQFF. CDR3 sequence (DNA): TGCGCCAGCAGCCAAGATCGAGGGTACAATGAGCAGTTCTTC.

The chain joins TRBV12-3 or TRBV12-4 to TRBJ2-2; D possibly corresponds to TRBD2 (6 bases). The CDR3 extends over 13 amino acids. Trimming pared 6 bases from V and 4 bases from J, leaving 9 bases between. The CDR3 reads CASRLASTGELFF. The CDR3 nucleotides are TGTGCCAGCAGGCTAGCGAGCACCGGGGAGCTGTTTTTT.

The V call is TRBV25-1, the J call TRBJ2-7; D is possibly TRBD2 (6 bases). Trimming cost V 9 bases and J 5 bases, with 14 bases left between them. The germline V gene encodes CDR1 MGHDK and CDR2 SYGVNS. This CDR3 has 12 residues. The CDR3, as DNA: TGTGCCAGTCGAGGGGAGGTCGACGAGCAGTACTTC. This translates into CASRGEVDEQYF.

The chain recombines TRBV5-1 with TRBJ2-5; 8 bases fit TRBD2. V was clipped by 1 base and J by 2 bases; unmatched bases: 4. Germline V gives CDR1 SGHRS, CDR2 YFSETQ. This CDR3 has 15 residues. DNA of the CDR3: TGCGCCAGCAGCTTGACCGGGAGGGGGCAAGAGACCCAGTACTTC. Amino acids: CASSLTGRGQETQYF. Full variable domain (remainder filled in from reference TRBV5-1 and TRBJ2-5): KAGVTQTPRYLIKTRGQQVTLSCSPISGHRSVSWYQQTPGQGLQFLFEYFSETQRNKGNFPGRFSGRQFSNSRSEMNVSTLELGDSALYLCASSLTGRGQETQYFGPGTRLLVL.

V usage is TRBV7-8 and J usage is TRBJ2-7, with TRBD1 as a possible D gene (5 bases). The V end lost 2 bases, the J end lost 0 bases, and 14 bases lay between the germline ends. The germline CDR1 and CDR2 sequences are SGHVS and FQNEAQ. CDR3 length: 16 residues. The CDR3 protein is CASSLPTALSSYEQYF. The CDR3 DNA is TGTGCCAGCAGCTTACCGACAGCCCTGAGCTCCTACGAGCAGTACTTC.

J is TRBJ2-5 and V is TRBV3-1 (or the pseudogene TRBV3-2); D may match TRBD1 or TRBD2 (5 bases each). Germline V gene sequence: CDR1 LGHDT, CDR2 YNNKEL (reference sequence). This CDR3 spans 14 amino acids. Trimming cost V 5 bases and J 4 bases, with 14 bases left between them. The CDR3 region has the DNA TGTGCCAGCAGCTCCAAAACGGGACGAGAGACCCAGTACTTC. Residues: CASSSKTGRETQYF.

CDR3: CASSLWSGGIRAGELFF. CDR3 DNA: TGTGCCAGCAGCTTATGGTCGGGAGGCATCCGAGCCGGGGAGCTGTTTTTT. The V and J genes are TRBV7-9 and TRBJ2-2, with 7 bases fitting TRBD2. The ends lost 2 bases at V and 6 bases at J; junction bases unmatched: 12. The CDR3 is made up of 17 amino acids. In germline, CDR1 is SEHNR, CDR2 FQNEAQ (reference sequence).

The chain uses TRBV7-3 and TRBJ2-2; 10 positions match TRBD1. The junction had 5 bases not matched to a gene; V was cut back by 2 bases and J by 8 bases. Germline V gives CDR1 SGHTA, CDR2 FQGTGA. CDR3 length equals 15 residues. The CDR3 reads CASSLSGTGDGELFF. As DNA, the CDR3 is TGTGCCAGCAGCTTATCCGGGACAGGGGATGGGGAGCTGTTTTTT. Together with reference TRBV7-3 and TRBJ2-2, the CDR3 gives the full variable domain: GAGVSQTPSNKVTEKGKYVELRCDPISGHTALYWYRQSLGQGPEFLIYFQGTGAADDSGLPNDRFFAVRPEGSVSTLKIQRTERGDSAVYLCASSLSGTGDGELFFGEGSRLTVL.

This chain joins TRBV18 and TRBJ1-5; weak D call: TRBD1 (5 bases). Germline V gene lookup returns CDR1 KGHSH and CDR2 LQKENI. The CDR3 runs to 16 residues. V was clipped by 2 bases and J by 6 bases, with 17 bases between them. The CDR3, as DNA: TGTGCCAGCTCACCATTGACGGGGGTTGGGGGTCAGCCCCAGCATTTT. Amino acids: CASSPLTGVGGQPQHF.

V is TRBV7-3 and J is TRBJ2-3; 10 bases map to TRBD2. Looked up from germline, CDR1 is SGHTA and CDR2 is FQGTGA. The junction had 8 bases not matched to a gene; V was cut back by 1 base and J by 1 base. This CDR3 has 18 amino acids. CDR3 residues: CASSLRGAGGPGTDTQYF. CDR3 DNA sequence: TGTGCCAGCAGCTTAAGAGGAGCGGGAGGGCCTGGCACAGATACGCAGTATTTT.

The CDR3 DNA reads TGTGCCAGCAGTTGGACAGGGGTCACTGAAGCTTTCTTT. Amino acid sequence: CASSWTGVTEAFF. The rearrangement uses TRBV28 and TRBJ1-1, with 9 bases matching TRBD1. The CDR3 runs 13 residues. CDR1 and CDR2 (germline): MDHEN, SYDVKM. V shed 4 bases, J shed 4 bases, and the junction held 1 base outside the gene matches.

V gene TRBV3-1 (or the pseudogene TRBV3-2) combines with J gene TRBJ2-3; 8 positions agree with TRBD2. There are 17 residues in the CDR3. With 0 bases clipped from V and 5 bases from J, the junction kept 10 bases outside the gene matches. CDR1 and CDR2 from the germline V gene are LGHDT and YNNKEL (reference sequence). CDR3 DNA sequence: TGTGCCAGCAGCCAAGATCTACCGGGAGGGCCTGAAGATACGCAGTATTTT. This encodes CASSQDLPGGPEDTQYF.

CDR3 sequence (DNA): TGTGCCAGCAGCCCTGGACCGACGAACACTGAAGCTTTCTTT. Protein: CASSPGPTNTEAFF. The chain combines TRBV7-8 with TRBJ1-1; D unresolved. Looked up from germline, CDR1 is SGHVS and CDR2 is FQNEAQ. The CDR3 runs 14 residues. V lost 5 bases and J 1 base, leaving 11 bases between the germline ends.

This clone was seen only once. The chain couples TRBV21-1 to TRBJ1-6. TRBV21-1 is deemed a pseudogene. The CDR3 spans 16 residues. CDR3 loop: CASNPRGRPYNSPLHF. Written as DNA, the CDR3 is TGTGCCAGCAATCCTCGGGGCAGACCCTATAATTCACCCCTCCACTTT.

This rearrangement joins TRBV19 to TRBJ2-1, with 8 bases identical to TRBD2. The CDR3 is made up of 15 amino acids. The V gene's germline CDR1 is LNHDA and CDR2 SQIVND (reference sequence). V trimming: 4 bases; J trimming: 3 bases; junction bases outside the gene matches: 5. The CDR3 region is CASSKSGGVYNEQFF. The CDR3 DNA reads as TGTGCCAGTAGTAAGTCGGGAGGGGTCTACAATGAGCAGTTCTTC.